Below, 21 T cell receptor beta chains from the same sample are listed, as sequenced in a study of post-analysis software for immune sequencing data. Study-level results: Patients had higher frequencies than controls of a handful of TRBV segments, including TRBV5-6, TRBV5-1 and TRBV20-1.

The antigens for these receptors are not known. Unique-molecular-identifier-tagged TCR beta cDNA libraries were used. Via MiXCR, TCRdb re-called the PCR reads, giving one row per CDR3 protein. Among roughly 400,000 distinct CDR3 sequences listed, about 39% were seen once. The sample taken for sequencing was blood. These receptors all come from a girl aged 2 to 9 with multiple sclerosis.

The V gene is TRBV18, the J gene TRBJ1-5; TRBD1 is a possible D gene (6 bases). Trimming took off 3 bases at V and 2 bases at J, with 14 bases between the two ends. The CDR3 spans 16 residues. The germline V gene has CDR1 KGHSH and CDR2 LQKENI. The CDR3 here is CASSPSGTTGNQPQHF. CDR3 coding DNA: TGTGCCAGCTCACCTTCCGGGACAACCGGCAATCAGCCCCAGCATTTT.

The rearrangement uses TRBV11-1 and TRBJ2-6, with D hard to call. This CDR3 is built from 14 residues. Trimming cost V 3 bases and J 5 bases, with 8 bases left between them. Per the germline V gene, CDR1 is SGHAT and CDR2 is FQDESV (reference sequence). This CDR3 reads CASSLGHRANVLTF. Here the CDR3 DNA reads TGTGCCAGCAGCTTGGGTCACAGGGCCAACGTCCTGACTTTC.

This clonotype was recorded a few times. The chain couples TRBV15 to TRBJ2-3, with D possibly TRBD2 on 7 matching bases. Trimming removed 3 bases at V and 2 bases at J, with 18 bases between. In germline, CDR1 is LNHNV, CDR2 YYDKDF (reference sequence). The CDR3 is 17 amino acids. In nucleotides, the CDR3 is TGTGCCACCAGCAGGGAGGCGGGGGCCCAAGACACAGATACGCAGTATTTT. This codes for CATSREAGAQDTDTQYF.

The rearrangement uses TRBV6-1 and TRBJ2-3; TRBD2 agrees at 8 bases. The CDR3 is 15 residues long. Germline-derived CDR1 and CDR2 are MNHNS and SASEGT. V shed 7 bases and J 2 bases; nucleotides not matched to a gene: 8. The CDR3 loop is CASNFWTSSTDTQYF. The CDR3 region has the DNA TGTGCCAGCAACTTCTGGACTAGCTCCACAGATACGCAGTATTTT.

This clonotype came up a few times. The chain recombines TRBV7-9 with TRBJ2-7; D ambiguous. Germline-derived CDR1 and CDR2 are SEHNR and FQNEAQ (reference sequence). The CDR3 spans 13 residues. The germline V and J ends were trimmed by 5 bases and 2 bases, with 10 bases remaining between them. CDR3 residues: CASSESFPYEQYF. The CDR3, as DNA: TGTGCCAGCAGCGAAAGTTTTCCCTACGAGCAGTACTTC.

The chain links TRBV7-2 to TRBJ2-5; 10 bases match TRBD1. The end of the DNA is better explained by TRBJ2-7, so the J call may be wrong. CDR3 length equals 15 residues. Germline CDR1 SGHTA, CDR2 FQGNSA. CDR3 sequence reads: CASSSRTGGSYEQYF. The CDR3 bases are TGTGCCAGCAGCAGTAGGACAGGGGGCTCCTACGAGCAGTACTTC.

This chain uses TRBV20-1 with TRBJ2-7; D not resolved. TRBJ2-5 matches the DNA end more closely, so the J call is doubtful. This CDR3 is built from 15 residues. CDR1 is DFQATT and CDR2 is SNEGSKA in the germline V gene (reference sequence). The CDR3 DNA reads as TGCAGTGCTAGAGCCGTTCTAGTCCTGGGGGAGACCCAGTACTTC. Encoded protein: CSARAVLVLGETQYF.

This rearrangement joins TRBV7-2 to TRBJ1-6; perhaps TRBD1 as D (6 bases). The CDR3 is 16 residues long. From germline, CDR1 is SGHTA and CDR2 FQGNSA. With 2 bases removed from V and 8 bases from J, the gap between germline ends came to 16 bases. In nucleotides, the CDR3 is TGTGCCAGCAGCTTATGGGGGGGCTTTCGGGATTCACCCCTCCACTTT. Translation gives CASSLWGGFRDSPLHF.

The rearrangement joins TRBV28 to TRBJ1-4; D is possibly TRBD1 (6 bases). The CDR3 covers 15 residues. Trimming left V 3 bases short and J 3 bases short, with 11 bases between. Germline-derived CDR1 and CDR2 are MDHEN and SYDVKM. CDR3 nucleotide sequence: TGTGCCAGCAGTTTGGGGGGCATGGCTAATGAAAAACTGTTTTTT. Amino acid sequence: CASSLGGMANEKLFF.

The sample holds many counts of this clonotype. The CDR3 protein is CASSLTGGNQPQHF. CDR3 DNA sequence: TGTGCCAGCAGCTTAACGGGTGGCAATCAGCCCCAGCATTTT. V gene TRBV12-3 or TRBV12-4 combines with J gene TRBJ1-5; D call uncertain. Trimming pared 6 bases from V and 2 bases from J, leaving 11 bases between. CDR3 size: 14 residues.

The chain combines TRBV20-1 with TRBJ2-7; TRBD2 matches at 7 bases. The DNA end lines up better with TRBJ2-5; the J call may be wrong. Germline V lookup: CDR1 DFQATT, CDR2 SNEGSKA (reference sequence). The CDR3 extends over 14 amino acids. The CDR3: CSASPMGGGETQYF. CDR3 nucleotide sequence: TGCAGTGCCTCTCCGATGGGGGGGGGAGAGACCCAGTACTTC.

This clonotype was seen a few times. V gene TRBV4-1 combines with J gene TRBJ2-7; D possibly corresponds to TRBD1 (6 bases). CDR3 size: 18 residues. Germline CDR1 and CDR2: MGHRA and YSYEKL. V shed 2 bases and J shed 0 bases, with 20 bases lying between them. The CDR3 DNA follows: TGCGCCAGCAGCCAACCTACTGAACAGGGAAAAGACTCCTACGAGCAGTACTTC. Its protein product is CASSQPTEQGKDSYEQYF.

The chain links TRBV28 to TRBJ2-1; 10 bases fit TRBD2. CDR1 is MDHEN and CDR2 is SYDVKM in the germline V gene. V gave up 3 bases and J gave up 0 bases; unmatched junction bases: 8. The CDR3 sequence is 18 residues long. CDR3 bases: TGTGCCAGCAGTTTCCCAGGACTAGCGGCGCCCTCCTACAATGAGCAGTTCTTC. It yields the protein CASSFPGLAAPSYNEQFF.

This clonotype was counted once. The V and J genes are TRBV19 and TRBJ2-7, with D maybe TRBD1 (6 bases). The V and J ends lost 9 bases and 0 bases respectively, with 15 bases between them. From germline, CDR1 is LNHDA and CDR2 SQIVND (reference sequence). CDR3 length: 14 amino acids. CDR3 region: CASAPGHISYEQYF. The CDR3, as DNA: TGTGCCAGCGCTCCGGGACACATCTCCTACGAGCAGTACTTC.

The chain employs TRBV20-1 and TRBJ1-1; 9 positions match TRBD1. The germline CDR1 and CDR2 sequences are DFQATT and SNEGSKA (reference sequence). Trimming at V came to 6 bases and at J to 0 bases, leaving 8 bases not matched to a gene. The CDR3 covers 15 residues. CDR3 sequence (DNA): TGCAGTGCCCCGGCACACAGGGGGCTGAACACTGAAGCTTTCTTT. It translates to CSAPAHRGLNTEAFF.

For this clonotype: A read error may be the cause here, since a much bigger clone is one base away. The V gene is TRBV20-1, the J gene TRBJ1-4, with a tentative D call TRBD1 (5 bases). CDR1 DFQATT and CDR2 SNEGSKA come from the germline V gene (reference sequence). The CDR3 spans 13 residues. CDR3 sequence reads: CSTSNRIEEKLFF. CDR3 DNA: TGCAGTACTAGTAACAGGATAGAGGAAAAACTGTTTTTT.

In its sample, this clonotype was seen a few times. The gene calls are TRBV4-3 and TRBJ1-2, with D unclear. CDR3 size: 16 residues. The germline gives CDR1 LGHNA, CDR2 YSLEER. The ends were cut back, 7 bases at V and 5 bases at J, with 23 bases in the middle. CDR3 protein: CASTNHDREISYGYTF. The DNA of the CDR3 is TGCGCCAGCACCAATCATGACCGGGAAATAAGTTATGGCTACACCTTC.

The chain's CDR3 is CASSPGRGIRRQPQHF. Here the CDR3 DNA reads TGTGCCAGCAGTCCCGGGAGGGGGATTCGGAGACAGCCCCAGCATTTT. V gene TRBV12-3 or TRBV12-4 combines with J gene TRBJ1-5; maybe TRBD1 (6 bases). V was clipped by 5 bases and J by 7 bases, with 21 bases between them. This CDR3 comprises 16 residues.

This clonotype was counted between two and nine times. The chain is built from TRBV6-2 or TRBV6-3 and TRBJ2-7; D possibly corresponds to TRBD1 (5 bases). Germline V lookup: CDR1 MNHEY, CDR2 SVGEGT. This CDR3 comprises 12 residues. Trimming took off 4 bases at V and 6 bases at J, with 10 bases between the two ends. The CDR3 region has the DNA TGTGCCAGCAGTTTTTCAGGGTTCGAGCAGTACTTC. Translated: CASSFSGFEQYF.

The chain couples TRBV7-2 to TRBJ2-5, with 9 bases matching TRBD2. CDR3 size: 15 residues. The junction had 6 bases not matched to a gene; V was cut back by 5 bases and J by 2 bases. Germline V gene data show CDR1 as SGHTA and CDR2 as FQGNSA. CDR3 loop: CASSLQSGGQETQYF. The CDR3 nucleotides read TGTGCCAGCAGCCTACAGAGCGGGGGGCAAGAGACCCAGTACTTC.

This clonotype was detected only a few times. The CDR3 DNA follows: TGTGCCAGCACTCTCGTCGTTGGTGATGGCTACACCTTC. This codes for CASTLVVGDGYTF. The J gene is TRBJ1-2, the V gene TRBV6-5; D gene unclear. V dropped 7 bases and J dropped 6 bases, with 15 bases sitting between them. In germline, CDR1 is MNHEY, CDR2 SVGAGI. The CDR3 length is 13 residues.